This T cell receptor beta chain came from a study of blood T cells in healthy people across ages (dated by TCRdb to the mid-2010s). In terms of the full investigation: In model experiments, roughly one uniquely barcoded TCR beta cDNA molecule per two T cells was captured by template switching. To track age-related changes in TCR beta repertoire diversity, the study relied on deep sequencing normalized with unique cDNA molecular identifiers. Two additional independent replicas of 1 million unique cDNA reads from the same blood draw were analyzed for two donors (one aged 18 to 29 and one aged 80 or older). Four age groups were formed from the donors: young (average roughly 15 years), middle-aged (more than 35), aged (62) and long-lived (more than 75). To avoid experimental bias, donors of different ages were randomly spread across the sequencing lanes. Beyond this particular receptor, the publication reports: Since profiling was done on bulk unsorted PBMCs, naive and antigen-experienced compartments could not be conclusively compared. As age increased, observed TCR beta diversity per million T cells dropped in a roughly linear way, and a significant reduction was already evident by age 40. Compared with the aged group, more naive CD4+ T cells, fewer expanded clones and increased TCR diversity were shown by the long-lived group, suggesting age selection. Observed TCR beta diversity correlated strongly with the percentage of naive T cells measured by flow cytometry. Because the CMV infection status of the donors was unknown, age-related changes in expanded clonotypes may potentially have been confounded. Total diversity estimates from one million sequenced T cells were considered lower bounds and underestimates.

This clonotype was counted a single time. The clone's antigen remains unknown. Base qualities are not provided; no much larger clone lies one nucleotide away. A single read makes a weak case. The library was generated by 5' RACE. The reads were generated on an Illumina HiSeq 2500. A second roughly 7 to 12 cycle PCR used a sample-barcoded 5' primer and a J-beta primer mix. Each TCR beta cDNA molecule received a unique molecular identifier from a template-switch 5' adaptor carrying 12 random nucleotides. Each sample yielded at least 2.5 million CDR3-containing paired-end reads. First-strand cDNA synthesis was performed from all RNA using the Mint cDNA synthesis kit, with priming by a TRBC-specific oligonucleotide. Following uracil-DNA glycosylase treatment, all cDNA underwent a first 18-cycle PCR with the universal primers M1SS and BC2_uni_R. The paper's data handling went like this. For normalization, 1 million high-quality reads were randomly selected from each sample, with every read carrying a distinct molecular identifier. Reads with shared molecular identifiers were discarded instead of being binned into consensus sequences. CDR3 identification, clonotype clustering and error correction used MiTCR with a Q25 quality threshold and the strictest error-elimination algorithm. A nonparametric unseen species model with Euler transformation was used to estimate a lower bound on total TCR beta diversity. Using fastp at Q25 and MiXCR, TCRdb reprocessed the public reads and kept productive beta chains. Rows are unified per CDR3 protein, each entry keeping the most common DNA and genes. The V and J calls reflect TCRdb's pipeline rather than the authors' work. In all, the sample holds hundreds of thousands of distinct CDR3 sequences, and about 53% of those were seen once. The leading ten clones occupy 41% of the sample.

Donors were a few dozen systemically healthy Caucasian individuals from Russia aged roughly 6 to 90 years. Approximately 10 milliliters of peripheral blood were collected from each donor into EDTA-treated Vacutainer tubes. Ficoll-Paque density-gradient centrifugation was used to isolate PBMCs, with at least 7 million per sample. Trizol reagent was used to extract total RNA from PBMCs, with at least 6 micrograms per sample. For every donor, an aliquot of PBMCs went through flow cytometry to measure the percentages of naive CD45RAhigh/CD27high T cells. According to the germline V gene, CDR1 reads KGHSH and CDR2 reads LQKENI. There are 14 amino acids in the CDR3, from cysteine to phenylalanine inclusive. CDR3 DNA is the only sequence kept; it has 42 bases, read in frame from the first base.

The rearranged chain carries TRBV18 and TRBJ2-7; a stretch of 7 junction bases matches TRBD1. The J call may not be correct, given that the DNA end is closer to TRBJ2-5. The sample comprised blood. The sequence was obtained from a man older than 75 in good health. The nucleotide sequence reads as follows: TGTGCCAGCTCGCAGAGACAGGGTGGAGAGACCCAGTACTTC. This gives the protein CASSQRQGGETQYF.